What follows are 20 T cell receptor beta chains derived from one specimen sequenced in a study of cytomegalovirus exposure and HLA in healthy donors. The PCR made use of 60 Vbeta and 13 Jbeta primers. The table came from immunoSEQ multiplex PCR; TCRdb's copy has only in-frame clones and leaves some out. Its listing shows about 110,000 clones. Sequenced sample: PBMCs. The receptors were gathered from a man aged 25-40 years in good health and CMV-seronegative.

The DNA for the CDR3 is TGTGCCAGCAGTTTACACGGGGGGAACACTGAAGCTTTCTTT. It translates to CASSLHGGNTEAFF. This rearrangement joins TRBV27 to TRBJ1-1; D possibly corresponds to TRBD1 (5 bases). V was shortened by 2 bases and J by 1 base, with 8 bases between the two germline ends. Germline V lookup: CDR1 MNHEY, CDR2 SMNVEV (reference sequence). The CDR3 sequence is 14 residues long.

The chain carries TRBV6-1 and TRBJ2-7; 7 bases are shared with TRBD1. The CDR3 is 14 amino acids. Trimming at V came to 6 bases and at J to 5 bases, leaving 10 bases not matched to a gene. Germline V gene sequence: CDR1 MNHNS, CDR2 SASEGT. The CDR3 DNA follows: TGTGCCAGCAGGCACAGGGGCAATGTCGACGAGCAGTACTTC. Translating it yields CASRHRGNVDEQYF.

Turning to this clone: Other DNA sequences in the sample encode the same CDR3. The chain recombines TRBV7-2 with TRBJ2-7, with 7 positions matching TRBD2. V was pared by 1 base and J by 3 bases, with 6 bases of the junction left unmatched. CDR1 SGHTA and CDR2 FQGNSA come from the germline V gene. There are 15 residues in the CDR3. CDR3 nucleotides: TGTGCCAGCAGCTTAGGAATTGGGGAGGGCTACGAGCAGTACTTC. Translation gives CASSLGIGEGYEQYF.

The rearrangement joins TRBV7-8 to TRBJ1-5, with a tentative D call TRBD1 (6 bases). V lost 3 bases, J lost 5 bases, and 14 bases lay in between. Per the germline V gene, CDR1 is SGHVS and CDR2 is FQNEAQ. There are 15 residues in the CDR3. CDR3 DNA sequence: TGTGCCAGCAGCTTTTTCAGGGGTACCGATCAGCCCCAGCATTTT. Residues: CASSFFRGTDQPQHF.

The chain employs TRBV15 and TRBJ2-3, with TRBD2 matching 7 bases. The CDR3 sequence is 15 residues long. The J segment lost 11 bases and the V segment lost 1 base, leaving 12 bases of the junction unmatched. Germline V gene sequence: CDR1 LNHNV, CDR2 YYDKDF (reference sequence). The CDR3 nucleotides read TGTGCCACCAGCAGAGGGGGGGGATCTTCCCGAGGGCAGTATTTT. It specifies CATSRGGGSSRGQYF.

J is TRBJ2-7 and V is TRBV7-7; 7 nucleotides line up with TRBD2. The CDR3 loop spans 14 amino acids. Trimming took 5 bases from V and 3 from J; bases not matched to a gene: 7. Germline V CDR1 and CDR2: SSHAT, FNYEAQ (reference sequence). CDR3 region: CASSPLGGVYEQYF. The CDR3 DNA reads as TGTGCCAGCAGCCCACTGGGGGGGGTCTACGAGCAGTACTTC.

In nucleotides, the CDR3 is TGTGCCAGCAGCCAAGATCTTTGGGGGCGATTCTCACCCCTCCACTTT. Its protein is CASSQDLWGRFSPLHF. The gene calls are TRBV4-2 and TRBJ1-6, with TRBD1 as a possible D gene (6 bases). Germline V CDR1 and CDR2: LGHNA, YNFKEQ. The V gene lost 0 bases and the J gene lost 10 bases, with 16 bases spanning the gap. The CDR3 contains 16 residues.

The chain recombines TRBV7-2 with TRBJ2-3, with TRBD2 matching 9 bases. The CDR3 loop spans 14 amino acids. Per germline, CDR1 SGHTA and CDR2 FQGNSA. Trimming removed 3 bases from V and 3 bases from J; junction bases left unmatched: 1. The CDR3 is CASSFAGGTDTQYF. The CDR3 bases are TGTGCCAGCAGCTTTGCGGGGGGGACAGATACGCAGTATTTT.

The chain has TRBV7-9 and TRBJ2-3, with TRBD2 matching 15 bases. The CDR3 runs 16 residues. J was trimmed by 3 bases and V by 4 bases; bases with no gene match: 2. Germline loops: CDR1 SEHNR, CDR2 FQNEAQ (reference sequence). DNA of the CDR3: TGTGCCAGCAGCTCCGGGACTAGCGGGGGGACAGATACGCAGTATTTT. It is translated as CASSSGTSGGTDTQYF.

The J gene is TRBJ2-7, the V gene TRBV5-1, with 7 bases matching TRBD2. The V gene end was trimmed by 2 bases and the J gene end by 0 bases; junction bases not matched to a gene: 2. Germline V gene sequence: CDR1 SGHRS, CDR2 YFSETQ. CDR3 length equals 14 residues. The CDR3 nucleotides read TGCGCCAGCAGCTTCGCGGGGGACTCCTACGAGCAGTACTTC. Translating it yields CASSFAGDSYEQYF.

The chain carries TRBV7-2 and TRBJ1-2, with a weak D call TRBD1 (5 bases). Between the trimmed V and J ends, which lost 3 bases and 4 bases, there was a span of 9 bases. Germline V gene lookup returns CDR1 SGHTA and CDR2 FQGNSA. This CDR3 has 13 amino acids. CDR3 residues: CASSFDSSYGYTF. CDR3 DNA: TGTGCCAGCAGCTTCGACAGCTCCTATGGCTACACCTTC.

The chain recombines TRBV5-1 with TRBJ2-5; 10 bases are a match to TRBD2. The CDR3 is 16 residues long. In germline, CDR1 is SGHRS, CDR2 YFSETQ. J lost 0 bases, V lost 4 bases, and 6 bases had no gene match. CDR3 coding DNA: TGCGCCAGCAGCCCATGGACTAGCGGCGACCAAGAGACCCAGTACTTC. It codes for CASSPWTSGDQETQYF. Together with reference TRBV5-1 and TRBJ2-5, the CDR3 gives the full variable domain: KAGVTQTPRYLIKTRGQQVTLSCSPISGHRSVSWYQQTPGQGLQFLFEYFSETQRNKGNFPGRFSGRQFSNSRSEMNVSTLELGDSALYLCASSPWTSGDQETQYFGPGTRLLVL.

The chain recombines TRBV6-1 with TRBJ2-1; 13 bases are a match to TRBD2. This CDR3 contains 14 residues. Germline V gives CDR1 MNHNS, CDR2 SASEGT. J was trimmed by 9 bases and V by 5 bases; bases with no gene match: 4. The chain's CDR3 is CASSTSGGAGEQFF. CDR3 nucleotide sequence: TGTGCCAGCAGTACTAGCGGGGGGGCCGGTGAGCAGTTCTTC.

The V and J genes are TRBV21-1 and TRBJ1-1; the table's D call, TRBD1, was not checked against the DNA. TRBV21-1 is shown as a pseudogene. This CDR3 has 18 residues. In nucleotides, the CDR3 is TGTGCCAGCAGCAAAGGCCCTCTCGACAGGGGTAAGAACACTGAAGCTTTCTTT. It encodes CASSKGPLDRGKNTEAFF.

The DNA of the CDR3 is TGTGCCAGCAGCGCCCCGGGATCACAAGAGACCCAGTACTTC. Its protein product is CASSAPGSQETQYF. The chain has TRBV5-6 and TRBJ2-5, with TRBD2 as a possible D gene (5 bases). CDR3 length equals 14 residues. The ends were cut back, 4 bases at V and 2 bases at J, with 12 bases in the middle. CDR1 SGHDT and CDR2 YYEEEE come from the germline V gene.

V is TRBV7-2 and J is TRBJ2-2, with 7 bases matching TRBD1. The germline CDR1 and CDR2 sequences are SGHTA and FQGNSA. V shed 2 bases and J 0 bases; nucleotides not matched to a gene: 3. This CDR3 has 16 residues. The CDR3 spells CASSLLGGANTGELFF. CDR3 bases: TGTGCCAGCAGCTTATTAGGGGGCGCGAACACCGGGGAGCTGTTTTTT.

The chain couples TRBV9 to TRBJ1-4; D not certain. The V and J ends lost 0 bases and 3 bases respectively, with 6 bases between them. Germline V gene lookup returns CDR1 SGDLS and CDR2 YYNGEE. The CDR3 length is 14 residues. CDR3 sequence (DNA): TGTGCCAGCAGCGTAGGGCAGTCTAATGAAAAACTGTTTTTT. Protein product: CASSVGQSNEKLFF.

The CDR3 DNA is TGTGCCAGCAGCGGATACCCAGGGATTGGGGCCAACGTCCTGACTTTC. As protein: CASSGYPGIGANVLTF. V is TRBV5-4 and J is TRBJ2-6; D possibly corresponds to TRBD1 (5 bases). Trimming removed 4 bases at V and 3 bases at J, with 14 bases between. The CDR3 is made up of 16 amino acids. Germline V gene lookup returns CDR1 SGHNT and CDR2 YYREEE (reference sequence).

The chain uses TRBV19 and TRBJ2-5; no clear D. The CDR3 extends over 14 amino acids. Germline loops: CDR1 LNHDA, CDR2 SQIVND (reference sequence). The germline V and J ends were trimmed by 3 bases and 5 bases, with 13 bases remaining between them. CDR3: CASSIGGPGETQYF. In DNA, the CDR3 is TGTGCCAGTAGTATTGGCGGCCCCGGGGAGACCCAGTACTTC.

CDR3 nucleotides: TGTGCCAGCAGCTTAGGGGCCCAGGGGGCTATATCGGGGGAGCTGTTTTTT. It is translated as CASSLGAQGAISGELFF. The chain is built from TRBV7-7 and TRBJ2-2; 8 positions agree with TRBD1. The germline CDR1 and CDR2 sequences are SSHAT and FNYEAQ (reference sequence). The V gene end was trimmed by 1 base and the J gene end by 8 bases; junction bases not matched to a gene: 12. This CDR3 contains 17 residues.